These 16 T cell receptor beta chains were all obtained from the same sample, sequenced in a study of T cell responses to AZD1222 COVID-19 vaccine. TCRdb keeps only in-frame clones here, not all; method: immunoSEQ multiplex PCR. Of approximately 110,000 clones in the sample, roughly nine tenths are singletons; the top ten hold 2% to 2.5%. This sample comprised peripheral blood, obtained 28 days after the second AZD1222 dose. These receptor sequences come from an adult who received the AZD1222 COVID-19 vaccine.

This chain uses TRBV5-1 with TRBJ2-7; 13 bases fit TRBD2. Germline V gene data show CDR1 as SGHRS and CDR2 as YFSETQ. CDR3 length: 15 residues. The ends lost 3 bases at V and 3 bases at J; junction bases unmatched: 3. In DNA, the CDR3 is TGCGCCAGCAGCTCGGGACTAGCGGGAAACTACGAGCAGTACTTC. It encodes CASSSGLAGNYEQYF.

This clone was seen just once. This rearrangement joins TRBV9 to TRBJ2-3; TRBD2 agrees at 7 bases. The trim removed 0 bases at V and 6 bases at J, leaving 1 base unmatched. Germline lookup yields CDR1 SGDLS and CDR2 YYNGEE. This CDR3 contains 13 residues. CDR3 nucleotide sequence: TGTGCCAGCAGCGTAGTACTAGCGGATACGCAGTATTTT. Its protein product is CASSVVLADTQYF.

This chain connects TRBV7-3 to TRBJ2-1, with D possibly being TRBD2 (7 bases). CDR1 is SGHTA and CDR2 is FQGTGA in the germline V gene. CDR3 size: 17 residues. V lost 0 bases and J 5 bases, leaving 17 bases between the germline ends. The CDR3 here is CASSLTTAGAIHNEQFF. The CDR3 DNA follows: TGTGCCAGCAGCTTAACTACGGCGGGGGCCATCCACAATGAGCAGTTCTTC.

The chain recombines TRBV19 with TRBJ1-2; TRBD1 matches at 8 bases. V lost 4 bases and J lost 0; bases outside the gene matches: 7. The V gene's germline CDR1 is LNHDA and CDR2 SQIVND (reference sequence). The CDR3 has 16 amino acids. The CDR3 protein is CASSTGTTGANYGYTF. The CDR3 bases are TGTGCCAGTAGTACCGGCACGACAGGGGCTAACTATGGCTACACCTTC.

The rearrangement links TRBV18 to TRBJ1-6; D call uncertain. The germline V gene encodes CDR1 KGHSH and CDR2 LQKENI. Trimming left V 5 bases short and J 14 bases short, with 19 bases between. This CDR3 contains 14 residues. The CDR3 region is CASSTTPFLGALHF. DNA for the CDR3: TGTGCCAGCTCAACAACTCCTTTCTTAGGAGCCCTCCACTTT.

This rearrangement joins TRBV4-3 to TRBJ1-6, with a weak D call TRBD1 (5 bases). CDR1 is LGHNA, CDR2 YSLEER, per germline. CDR3 length: 14 amino acids. V lost 3 bases and J 10 bases, leaving 13 bases between the germline ends. For the CDR3, the DNA is TGCGCCAGCAGCCATACCCAGGGAAACTCACCCCTCCACTTT. Translation gives CASSHTQGNSPLHF.

The CDR3 sequence is CASSSDYSNQPQHF. CDR3 nucleotides: TGTGCCAGCAGTTCAGACTATAGCAATCAGCCCCAGCATTTT. The genes are TRBV28 and TRBJ1-5; D is ambiguous. The CDR3 length is 14 residues. Germline CDR1 MDHEN, CDR2 SYDVKM. V was shortened by 4 bases and J by 0 bases, with 7 bases between the two germline ends.

The genes are TRBV7-9 and TRBJ2-3; 11 bases align to TRBD2. V shed 4 bases, J shed 2 bases, and the junction held 5 bases outside the gene matches. Germline CDR1 is SEHNR and CDR2 is FQNEAQ (reference sequence). The CDR3 runs 16 residues. The CDR3 sequence: CASSSLLAGATDTQYF. The CDR3 bases are TGTGCCAGCAGCTCACTACTAGCGGGGGCCACAGATACGCAGTATTTT. Using reference TRBV7-9 and TRBJ2-3 for the parts outside the CDR3, the full variable domain is DTGVSQNPRHKITKRGQNVTFRCDPISEHNRLYWYRQTLGQGPEFLTYFQNEAQLEKSRLLSDRFSAERPKGSFSTLEIQRTEQGDSAMYLCASSSLLAGATDTQYFGPGTRLTVL.

This clone was seen only a few times. Here the CDR3 reads CASSFGQTSYNEQFF. In DNA, the CDR3 is TGCGCCAGCAGCTTCGGACAGACATCCTACAATGAGCAGTTCTTC. This sequence joins TRBV5-1 and TRBJ2-1, with D possibly TRBD1 on 6 matching bases. The CDR3 has 15 amino acids. CDR1 is SGHRS and CDR2 is YFSETQ in the germline V gene. V dropped 2 bases and J dropped 1 base, with 10 bases sitting between them.

The CDR3 loop is CASSGGDRDRRFYNEQFF. CDR3 bases: TGTGCCAGCAGTGGGGGAGATCGGGACAGAAGATTTTACAATGAGCAGTTCTTC. The chain has TRBV6-1 and TRBJ2-1, with 7 positions matching TRBD1. With 4 bases clipped from V and 4 bases from J, the junction kept 16 bases outside the gene matches. There are 18 residues in the CDR3. CDR1 is MNHNS, CDR2 SASEGT, per germline.

This chain joins TRBV2 and TRBJ1-2; D gene ambiguous. V was clipped by 7 bases and J by 2 bases, with 11 bases between them. Germline-derived CDR1 and CDR2 are SNHLY and FYNNEI. This CDR3 contains 13 residues. The CDR3 reads CASTDQSNYGYTF. The CDR3 DNA sequence: TGTGCCAGCACTGACCAGAGCAACTATGGCTACACCTTC.

This chain links TRBV14 with TRBJ2-2; 8 positions agree with TRBD2. CDR3 length: 16 residues. With 1 base clipped from V and 5 bases from J, the junction kept 6 bases outside the gene matches. Germline lookup yields CDR1 SGHDN and CDR2 FVKESK. The CDR3 sequence: CASSQGNSGITGELFF. The CDR3 bases are TGTGCCAGCAGCCAAGGGAATAGCGGGATAACCGGGGAGCTGTTTTTT. The full variable domain, its missing parts supplied by reference TRBV14 and TRBJ2-2, is EAGVTQFPSHSVIEKGQTVTLRCDPISGHDNLYWYRRVMGKEIKFLLHFVKESKQDESGMPNNRFLAERTGGTYSTLKVQPAELEDSGVYFCASSQGNSGITGELFFGEGSRLTVL.

This rearrangement joins TRBV7-9 to TRBJ1-1; D possibly corresponds to TRBD1 (6 bases). The CDR3 has 14 amino acids. V was pared by 6 bases and J by 0 bases, with 11 bases between. Germline assignment: CDR1 SEHNR and CDR2 FQNEAQ (reference sequence). CDR3 bases: TGTGCCAGCAGGCCGGACAGTATGAACACTGAAGCTTTCTTT. Translating it yields CASRPDSMNTEAFF. Full variable domain (remainder filled in from reference TRBV7-9 and TRBJ1-1): DTGVSQNPRHKITKRGQNVTFRCDPISEHNRLYWYRQTLGQGPEFLTYFQNEAQLEKSRLLSDRFSAERPKGSFSTLEIQRTEQGDSAMYLCASRPDSMNTEAFFGQGTRLTVV.

The chain links TRBV19 to TRBJ1-5; tentatively, D is TRBD1 (6 bases). Germline V gives CDR1 LNHDA, CDR2 SQIVND (reference sequence). V was trimmed by 4 bases and J by 0 bases, leaving 16 bases between them. The CDR3 spans 17 residues. CDR3 DNA: TGTGCCAGTAGTAACCAGAACAGGGCTCGTAGCAATCAGCCCCAGCATTTT. Its translation is CASSNQNRARSNQPQHF.

Worth noting for this clone: Other DNA variants within this sample encode the same CDR3. The J gene is TRBJ2-7, the V gene TRBV5-1; 13 nucleotides agree with TRBD2. Germline lookup yields CDR1 SGHRS and CDR2 YFSETQ. Trimming cost V 3 bases and J 4 bases; bases outside gene matches: 4. This CDR3 has 15 residues. DNA of the CDR3: TGCGCCAGCAGCTCAGGACTAGCGGGAGTTTACGAGCAGTACTTC. Its protein is CASSSGLAGVYEQYF.

This clone was found a few times. This chain connects TRBV19 to TRBJ2-2, with unresolved D. The V gene lost 5 bases and the J gene lost 2 bases, with 9 bases spanning the gap. Germline-derived CDR1 and CDR2 are LNHDA and SQIVND (reference sequence). The CDR3 consists of 14 residues. The CDR3 reads CASSEIANTGELFF. CDR3 nucleotides: TGTGCCAGTAGTGAAATAGCTAACACCGGGGAGCTGTTTTTT.